This TCR beta chain is from a study of low-dose radiotherapy and immunotherapy resistance in tumors. About the research overall: Cohort 1 was treated with 0.5 Gy per fraction at 2-week intervals, amounting to 6.5 Gy overall. Fractions of 1 Gy went to Cohort 2 every two weeks, for 13 Gy over 26 weeks. Each patient was administered nivolumab intravenously at 240 mg, which was a flat dose, every two weeks, along with intravenous ipilimumab at 1 mg/kg every six weeks. Daily oral aspirin at 300 mg began on cycle 1 day 1 and lasted four cycles.

This clonotype was detected many times. Gene-specific TRAV and TRBV primers were used for first-strand cDNA, covering alpha and beta chains. With a constant-region primer and a V-primer adapter, TCRs were subjected to 15 to 25 PCR cycles of amplification. TCRdb processed the reads anew with MiXCR; each CDR3 protein has one entry. The data contain 75,000 to 95,000 distinct CDR3 sequences, 9.4% of them singletons. V was cut by 2 bases and J by 1 base, with 9 bases left in between. Germline loops: CDR1 KGHSH, CDR2 LQKENI. CDR3 length: 16 amino acids. Time point defined: before trial treatment. The sample consisted of PBMCs, taken before treatment. This TCR was recovered from a male donor with prostate cancer. The rearrangement uses TRBV18 and TRBJ2-6; D is possibly TRBD2 (5 bases). This chain's CDR3 is CASSPGSGSGANVLTF. DNA of the CDR3: TGTGCCAGCTCACCAGGATCGGGGTCTGGGGCCAACGTCCTGACTTTC.